This TCR beta chain was sequenced for a study of T cells after yellow fever vaccination. Turning to the study itself: The fractions with low cell numbers were processed using SMART-Seq v4 Ultra Low Input.

TCRdb recomputed calls from the 5' RACE reads with MiXCR, one row per CDR3 protein. The profile covers a few hundred thousand distinct CDR3 sequences, with roughly 21% appearing a single time and roughly 13% taken by the ten largest. Study results and caveats: The booster saw the reappearance of most primary-vaccination clones (around 96% CD4, about 85% CD8). Sorted repertoires could include abundant contaminating clonotypes from bulk cells.

Looked up from germline, CDR1 is DFQATT and CDR2 is SNEGSKA (reference sequence). The CDR3 is 11 residues long. The V and J ends lost 6 bases and 1 base respectively, with 6 bases between them. This clonotype was picked up a small number of times. Antigen specificity is unknown. The sequencing here drew on PBMCs, taken 15 days after the yellow fever booster vaccination. The V gene is TRBV20-1, the J gene TRBJ1-2; D call uncertain. The sequence was obtained from a man aged 30 to 45 who received the YFV17D yellow fever vaccine. CDR3 in DNA: TGCAGTGCCCAATTTAACTATGGCTACACCTTC. The encoded protein is CSAQFNYGYTF.